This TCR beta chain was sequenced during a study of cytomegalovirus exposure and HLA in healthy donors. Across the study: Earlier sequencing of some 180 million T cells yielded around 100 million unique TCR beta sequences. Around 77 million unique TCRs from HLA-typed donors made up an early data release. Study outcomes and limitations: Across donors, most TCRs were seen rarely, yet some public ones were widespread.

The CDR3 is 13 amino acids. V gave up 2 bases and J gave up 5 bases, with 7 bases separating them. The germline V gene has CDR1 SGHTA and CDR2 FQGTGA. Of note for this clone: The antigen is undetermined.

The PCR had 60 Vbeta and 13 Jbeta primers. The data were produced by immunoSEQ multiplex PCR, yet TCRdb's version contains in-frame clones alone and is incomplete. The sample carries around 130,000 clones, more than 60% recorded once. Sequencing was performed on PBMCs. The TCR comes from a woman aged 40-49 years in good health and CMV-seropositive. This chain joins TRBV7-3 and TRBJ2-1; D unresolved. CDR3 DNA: TGTGCCAGCAGCTTACTGGAGAACAATGAGCAGTTCTTC. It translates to CASSLLENNEQFF.